These 9 T cell receptor beta chains share one sample of origin, sequenced in a study of CD4+ T cells in melanoma. Some clones are missing from TCRdb's copy, which holds only in-frame ones; the method was immunoSEQ multiplex PCR. The sample records nearly 50,000 clones, roughly 87% being singletons. The sequenced sample was peripheral blood. The receptors were sampled from a human donor with melanoma.

This chain links TRBV5-8 with TRBJ2-2; D not resolved. The germline V gene has CDR1 SGHTS and CDR2 YDEGEE. Trimming took 4 bases from V and 2 from J, leaving 9 bases between them. CDR3 length: 14 amino acids. CDR3 amino acids: CASSPLANTGELFF. Written as DNA, the CDR3 is TGTGCCAGCAGCCCGTTGGCCAACACCGGGGAGCTGTTTTTT.

The chain carries TRBV28 and TRBJ2-5; D is possibly TRBD1 or TRBD2 (5 bases each). Trimming removed 4 bases at V and 2 bases at J, with 8 bases between. Germline CDR1 reads MDHEN; CDR2 reads SYDVKM. The CDR3 is made up of 13 amino acids. CDR3 loop: CASSSEGQETQYF. CDR3 sequence (DNA): TGTGCCAGCAGTTCCGAGGGGCAAGAGACCCAGTACTTC.

V and J are TRBV19 and TRBJ1-6, with D perhaps matching TRBD1 (5 bases). The CDR3 loop spans 15 amino acids. V shed 5 bases and J shed 9 bases, with 17 bases lying between them. The V gene's germline CDR1 is LNHDA and CDR2 SQIVND (reference sequence). The CDR3 DNA is TGTGCCAGTAGTCGCACATCAGGGATTTCTTCACCCCTCCACTTT. Its protein is CASSRTSGISSPLHF.

The chain carries TRBV19 and TRBJ1-5, with a weak D call TRBD1 (6 bases). The ends were cut back, 7 bases at V and 1 base at J, with 14 bases in the middle. Germline CDR1 and CDR2: LNHDA and SQIVND (reference sequence). The CDR3 contains 15 residues. The DNA for the CDR3 is TGTGCCAGTATCGCACAGGGATGGAGCAATCAGCCCCAGCATTTT. Its translation is CASIAQGWSNQPQHF.

This clone has just one count. The rearrangement uses TRBV7-2 and TRBJ2-7; tentative D call: TRBD2 (6 bases). The CDR3 totals 16 residues. Germline V gives CDR1 SGHTA, CDR2 FQGNSA. V lost 6 bases to trimming and J lost 0 bases, with 18 bases between them. In nucleotides, the CDR3 is TGTGCCAGCAGATCAGCGGGCGGTGACAACTCCTACGAGCAGTACTTC. Translating it yields CASRSAGGDNSYEQYF.

The chain combines TRBV7-6 with TRBJ1-1; D might be TRBD1 (5 bases). CDR3 length: 13 amino acids. Trimming shortened V by 2 bases and J by 11 bases, and 15 bases separated the two germline ends. Germline values: CDR1 SGHVS, CDR2 FNYEAQ. Written as DNA, the CDR3 is TGTGCCAGCAGCTTACGGGCCACGAACAGGGCTTTCTTT. It translates to CASSLRATNRAFF.

The V gene is TRBV2, the J gene TRBJ1-2; D might be TRBD1 (6 bases). The CDR3 consists of 17 residues. Per germline, CDR1 SNHLY and CDR2 FYNNEI. The V end was cut by 3 bases, the J end by 3 bases, with 20 bases between. The CDR3 here is CASSDPHRLTGYYGYTF. For the CDR3, the DNA is TGTGCCAGCAGTGACCCCCACCGCTTAACAGGGTACTATGGCTACACCTTC. Complete variable domain (other parts from reference TRBV2 and TRBJ1-2): EPEVTQTPSHQVTQMGQEVILRCVPISNHLYFYWYRQILGQKVEFLVSFYNNEISEKSEIFDDQFSVERPDGSNFTLKIRSTKLEDSAMYFCASSDPHRLTGYYGYTFGSGTRLTVV.

This clone has a single count. This chain connects TRBV5-6 to TRBJ2-7; D is possibly TRBD1 or TRBD2 (5 bases each). The CDR3 length is 13 residues. Trimming pared 6 bases from V and 6 bases from J, leaving 16 bases between. Germline CDR1 and CDR2: SGHDT and YYEEEE. The CDR3, as DNA: TGTGCCAGCAACTTAATCGAGGGGACCGAGCAGTACTTC. Translation gives CASNLIEGTEQYF. Supplemented by reference TRBV5-6 and TRBJ2-7, the full variable domain reads DAGVTQSPTHLIKTRGQQVTLRCSPKSGHDTVSWYQQALGQGPQFIFQYYEEEERQRGNFPDRFSGHQFPNYSSELNVNALLLGDSALYLCASNLIEGTEQYFGPGTRLTVT.

The chain joins TRBV7-9 to TRBJ2-5; the D gene is possibly TRBD1 (7 bases). The J call may be in error: the DNA end matches TRBJ2-7 better. Germline V gives CDR1 SEHNR, CDR2 FQNEAQ (reference sequence). This CDR3 region has 16 residues. CDR3 coding DNA: TGTGCCAGCAGCCCCCCGGTGTGGAGGGGGCCCTACGAGCAGTACTTC. This codes for CASSPPVWRGPYEQYF.